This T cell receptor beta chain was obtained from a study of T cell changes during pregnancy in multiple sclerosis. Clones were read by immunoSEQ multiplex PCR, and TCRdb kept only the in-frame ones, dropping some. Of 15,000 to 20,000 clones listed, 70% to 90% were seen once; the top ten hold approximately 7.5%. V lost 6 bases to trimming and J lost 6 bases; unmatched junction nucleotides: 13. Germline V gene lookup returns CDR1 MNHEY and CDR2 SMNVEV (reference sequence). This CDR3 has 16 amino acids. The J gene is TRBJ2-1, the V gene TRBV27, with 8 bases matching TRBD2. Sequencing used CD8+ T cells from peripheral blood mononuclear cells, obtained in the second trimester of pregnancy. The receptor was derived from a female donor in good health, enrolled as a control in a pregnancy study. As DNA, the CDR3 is TGTGCCAGCAGCCCGGAACTAGCGGTCTTGAGCAATGAGCAGTTCTTC. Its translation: CASSPELAVLSNEQFF.